This note documents a single TCR beta chain sequence. The CDR3 has 15 amino acids. Per the germline V gene, CDR1 is MNHEY and CDR2 is SMNVEV (reference sequence). Trimming pared 0 bases from V and 7 bases from J, leaving 12 bases between. This sample is part of a study of T cell changes during pregnancy in multiple sclerosis. Measured with immunoSEQ multiplex PCR; TCRdb has only the in-frame clones, and not every one. The table shows about 34,000 clones, with around 90% occurring only once. This chain connects TRBV27 to TRBJ2-2, with a tentative D call TRBD2 (6 bases). The receptor comes from a female donor with multiple sclerosis, enrolled in a pregnancy study. The specimen comprised CD8+ T cells from peripheral blood mononuclear cells, sampled in the third trimester of pregnancy. CDR3 in amino acids: CASSLSPSAIGELFF. CDR3 coding DNA: TGTGCCAGCAGTTTATCCCCTAGCGCGATCGGGGAGCTGTTTTTT.